The clone carrying this T cell receptor beta chain turned up a few times. The target antigen is unknown. This entry comes from a study of cytomegalovirus exposure and HLA in healthy donors. Points from the study as a whole: CMV serostatus was the only recorded immune exposure for donors.

The PCR made use of 60 Vbeta and 13 Jbeta primers. Profiling relied on immunoSEQ multiplex PCR, and the TCRdb table lists in-frame clones only, not all of them. The repertoire holds about 160,000 clones, about 81% seen once, with 1.5% to 2% in the top ten. There are 15 residues in the CDR3. Trimming removed 5 bases from V and 3 bases from J; junction bases left unmatched: 3. Germline V gene lookup returns CDR1 MNHEY and CDR2 SVGAGI. This TCR came from a woman between 18 and 29 years old in good health and CMV-seronegative. The source material was PBMCs. The chain carries TRBV6-5 and TRBJ2-6; 8 bases match TRBD1. The chain's CDR3 is CASSGRGLGANVLTF. The CDR3 coding sequence is TGTGCCAGCAGTGGCAGGGGGCTTGGGGCCAACGTCCTGACTTTC.